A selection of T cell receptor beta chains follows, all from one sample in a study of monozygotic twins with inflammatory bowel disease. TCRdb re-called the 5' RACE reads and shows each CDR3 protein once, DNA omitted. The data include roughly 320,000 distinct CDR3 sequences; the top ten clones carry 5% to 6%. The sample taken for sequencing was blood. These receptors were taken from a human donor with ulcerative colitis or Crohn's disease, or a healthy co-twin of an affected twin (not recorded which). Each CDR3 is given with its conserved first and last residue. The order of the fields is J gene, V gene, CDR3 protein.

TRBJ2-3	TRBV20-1	CSARGTGSTDTQYF
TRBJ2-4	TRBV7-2	CASSPTSNIQYF
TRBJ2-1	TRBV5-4	CASSLEAGAYNEQFF
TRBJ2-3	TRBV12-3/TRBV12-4	CASSLGGARSTQYF
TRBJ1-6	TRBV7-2	CASSENSPLHF
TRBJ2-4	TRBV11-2	CASSQSRTGANIQYF
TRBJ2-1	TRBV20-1	CSAKLWVSYNEQFF
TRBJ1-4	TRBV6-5	CASSYTTAYNEKLFF
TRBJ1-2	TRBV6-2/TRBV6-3	CASSLTGFGNYGYTF
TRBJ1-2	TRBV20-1	CSAFNAGRDYGYTF
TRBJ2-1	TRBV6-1	CASSQGLAGANEQFF
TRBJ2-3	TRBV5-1	CASSFGVAGTPGDTQYF
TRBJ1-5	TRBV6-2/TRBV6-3	CASSRTGETQPQHF
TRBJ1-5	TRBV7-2	CASNLDRVNQPQHF
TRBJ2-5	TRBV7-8	CASSPPGKTQYF
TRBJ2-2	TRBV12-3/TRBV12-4	CASSPRDQGGTGELFF
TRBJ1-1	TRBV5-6	CASSFFTEAFF
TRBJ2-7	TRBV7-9	CASSLGGRGSSYEQYF
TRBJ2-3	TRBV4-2	CASSQERHTQYF
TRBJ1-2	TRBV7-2	CASRKGLGDYGYTF
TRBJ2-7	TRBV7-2	CASSRTTGSYEQYF
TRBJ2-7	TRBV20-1	CSASSGGEVPTYEQYF
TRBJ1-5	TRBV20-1	CSAREDRVSQPQHF
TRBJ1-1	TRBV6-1	CASSDFWGAAFF
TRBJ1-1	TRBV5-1	CASSEGRLEAFF
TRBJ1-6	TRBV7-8	CASGLGGNSPLHF